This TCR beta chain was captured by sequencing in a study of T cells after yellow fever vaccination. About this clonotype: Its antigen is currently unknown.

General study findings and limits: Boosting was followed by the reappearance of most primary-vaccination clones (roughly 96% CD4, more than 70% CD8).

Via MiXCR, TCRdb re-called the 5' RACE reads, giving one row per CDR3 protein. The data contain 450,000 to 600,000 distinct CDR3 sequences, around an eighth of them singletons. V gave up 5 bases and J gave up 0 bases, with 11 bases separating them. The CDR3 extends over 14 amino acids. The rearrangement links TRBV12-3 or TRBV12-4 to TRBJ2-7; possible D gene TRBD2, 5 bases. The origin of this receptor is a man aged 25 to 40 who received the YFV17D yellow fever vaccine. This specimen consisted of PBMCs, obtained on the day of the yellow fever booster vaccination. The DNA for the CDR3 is TGTGCCAGCAGTCCAAACCGGGACTCCTACGAGCAGTACTTC. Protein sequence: CASSPNRDSYEQYF.